Detailed here is one T cell receptor beta chain. Mismatch with germline at one junction end may stem from a read error. Germline V lookup: CDR1 MNHNY, CDR2 SVGAGI (reference sequence). The CDR3 runs to 14 residues. How the authors handled the data: Amplification of reference gene primers was used by the study to estimate nucleated cell counts. This table comes from immunoSEQ multiplex PCR, and its TCRdb copy is limited to in-frame clones, with some not included. That table gives V, J and clone size, and the DNA gave D and trimming. The table lists approximately 200,000 clones, about nine tenths of them singletons. The data were taken from a study of blood T cell repertoires in COVID-19. In the study overall: From the United States, Italy and Spain came samples of acute and convalescent COVID-19. T cells, B-cell-depleted T cells, or PBMCs provided the cDNA or gDNA that served as material.

Sequences were obtained from peripheral blood. This receptor was identified in a middle-aged man with acute or convalescent COVID-19. The J gene is TRBJ1-1, the V gene TRBV6-6; D is uncertain. CDR3 DNA sequence: TGTGCCAGCAGTTACACGCAAGCGAACTCTGAAGCTTTCTTT. Amino acid sequence: CASSYTQANSEAFF.